Shown below are 8 T cell receptor beta chains from a single sample sequenced in a study of blood T cell repertoires in COVID-19. Generated by immunoSEQ multiplex PCR, the TCRdb table keeps only in-frame clones and is missing some. The sample has 430,000 or so clones; around 89% are singletons. Sequencing was carried out using PBMCs or T cells enriched from blood (not recorded which). The receptor source for this set is a woman in her thirties or forties who had recovered from COVID-19.

The gene calls are TRBV5-6 and TRBJ1-5; D is perhaps TRBD1 (6 bases). The length of the CDR3 is 15 residues. The ends were cut back, 2 bases at V and 6 bases at J, with 15 bases in the middle. The germline V gene encodes CDR1 SGHDT and CDR2 YYEEEE. CDR3 protein: CASSFGTGLGQPQHF. CDR3 coding DNA: TGTGCCAGCAGCTTCGGAACAGGGCTTGGTCAGCCCCAGCATTTT.

This rearrangement joins TRBV4-2 to TRBJ2-7; D may be TRBD1 (6 bases). The CDR3 length is 15 residues. Germline values: CDR1 LGHNA, CDR2 YNFKEQ. V lost 0 bases and J lost 7, with 16 bases in between. DNA of the CDR3: TGTGCCAGCAGCCAAGATCGGCCAGGGGATGAGGAGCAGTACTTC. This gives the protein CASSQDRPGDEEQYF.

This chain connects TRBV7-8 to TRBJ2-7, with 8 bases aligning to TRBD2. Trimming removed 5 bases from V and 4 bases from J; junction bases left unmatched: 22. CDR3 length: 19 residues. The germline CDR1 and CDR2 sequences are SGHVS and FQNEAQ. The CDR3 protein is CASSPTPRVEGRGGYEQYF. In nucleotides, the CDR3 is TGTGCCAGCAGCCCCACACCAAGGGTAGAGGGCCGGGGGGGTTACGAGCAGTACTTC.

The chain recombines TRBV30 with TRBJ1-1; 7 bases line up with TRBD1. The CDR3 is 13 amino acids. Germline V gene lookup returns CDR1 GTSNPN and CDR2 SVGIG (reference sequence). V lost 5 bases and J lost 1; bases outside the gene matches: 4. The CDR3 region is CAWARTGNTEAFF. In nucleotides, the CDR3 is TGTGCCTGGGCTCGGACAGGGAACACTGAAGCTTTCTTT.

The chain recombines TRBV18 with TRBJ1-1; no clear D gene. V lost 0 bases and J 0 bases, leaving 11 bases between the germline ends. The CDR3 totals 16 residues. Germline-derived CDR1 and CDR2 are KGHSH and LQKENI. The CDR3 region is CASSPPVAGMNTEAFF. Here the CDR3 DNA reads TGTGCCAGCTCACCACCGGTCGCGGGGATGAACACTGAAGCTTTCTTT.

This clone was detected a few times. The V call is TRBV7-9, the J call TRBJ1-1, with TRBD1 matching 7 bases. V lost 5 bases to trimming and J lost 10 bases; unmatched junction nucleotides: 10. This CDR3 spans 13 amino acids. Germline CDR1 reads SEHNR; CDR2 reads FQNEAQ (reference sequence). Here the CDR3 reads CASSARQGSTAFF. The CDR3 region has the DNA TGTGCCAGCAGCGCACGACAGGGTTCGACAGCTTTCTTT. Combining the CDR3 with reference TRBV7-9 and TRBJ1-1 gives the whole variable domain DTGVSQNPRHKITKRGQNVTFRCDPISEHNRLYWYRQTLGQGPEFLTYFQNEAQLEKSRLLSDRFSAERPKGSFSTLEIQRTEQGDSAMYLCASSARQGSTAFFGQGTRLTVV.

This chain connects TRBV28 to TRBJ2-6; 9 nucleotides line up with TRBD1. Looked up from germline, CDR1 is MDHEN and CDR2 is SYDVKM. This CDR3 spans 18 amino acids. Losses at the gene ends were 5 bases for V and 0 bases for J; bases not matched to a gene: 8. The CDR3 protein is CASSPLTGGNSGANVLTF. As DNA, the CDR3 is TGTGCCAGCAGTCCTTTGACAGGGGGGAACTCTGGGGCCAACGTCCTGACTTTC.

The chain uses TRBV6-4 and TRBJ2-1; D gene ambiguous. Trimming pared 0 bases from V and 12 bases from J, leaving 12 bases between. Germline lookup yields CDR1 MRHNA and CDR2 SNTAGT. The CDR3 runs to 13 residues. Written as DNA, the CDR3 is TGTGCCAGCAGTGACTCCGGCCAGGTTTCGCAGTTCTTC. Encoded protein: CASSDSGQVSQFF.